Listed here is a single TCR beta chain. Assay: immunoSEQ multiplex PCR; the TCRdb copy retains only in-frame clones and omits some. Of fewer than 250,000 clones detected, about 90% appear once; the ten largest clones hold 1.8%. This sample is part of a study of control samples from healthy donors and cancer patients. Sequenced: blood. The sequence was obtained from a man aged 25 to 40 in good health.

The DNA for the CDR3 is TGTGCCAGAAGCCTACTTGACAGGGAGGCTGCAACTAATGAAAAACTGTTTTTT. It translates to CARSLLDREAATNEKLFF. This chain uses TRBV5-3 with TRBJ1-4, with TRBD1 matching 7 bases. TRBV5-3 is reported as an ORF; its role is uncertain. The CDR3 has 18 amino acids. V lost 4 bases and J lost 0; bases outside the gene matches: 12.